This T cell receptor (beta chain) originates from a study of blood T cell repertoires in COVID-19. At the level of the study: Material from acute and convalescent COVID-19 was sourced from the United States, Italy and Spain. The cDNA or gDNA used as material had been derived from T cells, B-cell-depleted T cells, or PBMCs.

Seattle patient enrollment occurred during active infection, with longitudinal follow-up thereafter. CDR1 MNHEY and CDR2 SMNVEV come from the germline V gene (reference sequence). The ends lost 8 bases at V and 5 bases at J; junction bases unmatched: 14. The length of the CDR3 is 15 residues. In the source study's methods: Nucleated cell number was recorded as an estimate derived from reference gene primer amplification. The method was immunoSEQ multiplex PCR; TCRdb's version includes in-frame clones alone and lacks a portion of them. The V and J calls and the clone size are those of that table, but D and trimming were determined from the DNA. The sample lists about 130,000 clones, more than 80% occurring once.

The gene calls are TRBV27 and TRBJ2-5, with TRBD2 identical over 7 bases. The sequence came from a woman older than 75 with COVID-19, enrolled during active disease. Material: peripheral blood. CDR3 residues: CASGRGPGRRETQYF. CDR3 bases: TGTGCCAGCGGGAGGGGTCCGGGGCGCAGGGAGACCCAGTACTTC.